One and the same sample provided the 5 T cell receptor beta chains below, sequenced in a study of T cell responses to AZD1222 COVID-19 vaccine. Using immunoSEQ multiplex PCR, the repertoire was profiled, and TCRdb retains in-frame clones only, with some absent. Here the sample spans 80,000 or so clones, roughly 88% being singletons. The sample in question was peripheral blood, obtained 28 days after the second AZD1222 dose. The receptors derive from an adult who received the AZD1222 COVID-19 vaccine.

Remarks on this clone: The junction shows a germline mismatch at one end, possibly a read error. The chain combines TRBV20-1 with TRBJ2-1; D gene uncertain. Germline CDR1 DFQATT, CDR2 SNEGSKA (reference sequence). CDR3 length: 10 amino acids. The CDR3 loop reads CSIVANEQFF. Written as DNA, the CDR3 is TGCAGTATTGTAGCCAATGAACAGTTCTTC.

The V and J genes are TRBV5-6 and TRBJ1-6; 9 bases are a match to TRBD1. V gave up 3 bases and J gave up 7 bases; unmatched junction bases: 8. CDR1 is SGHDT and CDR2 is YYEEEE in the germline V gene. This CDR3 has 16 amino acids. The CDR3 protein is CASSSTGGAENSPLHF. The CDR3 DNA sequence: TGTGCCAGCAGCTCCACAGGGGGCGCGGAGAATTCACCCCTCCACTTT.

The genes are TRBV15 and TRBJ2-5; perhaps D is TRBD1 or TRBD2 (5 bases each). Between the trimmed V and J ends, which lost 6 bases and 5 bases, there was a span of 10 bases. Germline V gene sequence: CDR1 LNHNV, CDR2 YYDKDF (reference sequence). CDR3 length: 12 residues. The CDR3 protein is CATRGEWETQYF. The CDR3, as DNA: TGTGCCACCAGGGGGGAGTGGGAGACCCAGTACTTC.

V and J are TRBV5-4 and TRBJ1-2; unclear D gene. The CDR3 runs 13 residues. Germline V gene sequence: CDR1 SGHNT, CDR2 YYREEE (reference sequence). Trimming cost V 5 bases and J 4 bases, with 12 bases left between them. The CDR3 region is CASSPMGPYGYTF. Written as DNA, the CDR3 is TGTGCCAGCAGTCCGATGGGCCCCTATGGCTACACCTTC.

The chain is built from TRBV4-1 and TRBJ1-6; D is unresolved. Per the germline V gene, CDR1 is MGHRA and CDR2 is YSYEKL. V gave up 0 bases and J gave up 7 bases, with 13 bases separating them. This CDR3 has 16 amino acids. The CDR3 nucleotides read TGCGCCAGCAGCCAAGATGGGAGGGTTAGGAATTCACCCCTCCACTTT. Translating gives CASSQDGRVRNSPLHF.